Listed below are T cell receptor beta chains from one sample, sequenced in a study of cytomegalovirus exposure and HLA in healthy donors. Sequenced by immunoSEQ multiplex PCR; TCRdb stores in-frame clones only, minus some. The sample lists 150,000 to 200,000 clones; about 72% were seen once. Sample: PBMCs. These receptor sequences come from a human donor in good health. Both conserved end residues are part of each CDR3. D genes are given only for firm matches. Some rows mark clone size as missing; the rest say once, few, many or name a class of expanded clone.

V: TRBV2; size: -; J: TRBJ2-7; D: -; length: 14; CDR3: CASSARARTYEQYF
V: TRBV7-9; size: -; J: TRBJ1-3; D: -; length: 16; CDR3: CASRGKGREAGNTIYF
V: TRBV6-8; size: once; J: TRBJ2-4; D: -; length: 15; CDR3: CASSYSRTKGNIQYF
V: TRBV19; size: once; J: TRBJ1-2; D: TRBD1; length: 13; CDR3: CASSIGTGDGYTF
V: TRBV9; size: -; J: TRBJ1-4; D: -; length: 16; CDR3: CASSVRGAPTNEKLFF
V: TRBV4-1; size: -; J: TRBJ2-3; D: TRBD2; length: 16; CDR3: CASSPTSGGPDRTQYF
V: TRBV19; size: -; J: TRBJ1-1; D: -; length: 13; CDR3: CASSQGTVTEAFF
V: TRBV10-3; size: -; J: TRBJ1-1; D: TRBD1; length: 16; CDR3: CATQPGQGAVWTEAFF
V: TRBV7-2; size: -; J: TRBJ2-1; D: -; length: 14; CDR3: CASSLDGASDEQFF
V: TRBV11-2; size: -; J: TRBJ1-6; D: -; length: 18; CDR3: CASSPWLEEPGALRALHF
V: TRBV4-1; size: -; J: TRBJ2-1; D: TRBD1; length: 13; CDR3: CASSGRQGDEQFF
V: TRBV6-6; size: -; J: TRBJ2-7; D: TRBD1; length: 14; CDR3: CASSGGQGYYEQYF
V: TRBV1; size: -; J: TRBJ2-1; D: -; length: 16; CDR3: CTSSQAGYPSYNEQFF
V: TRBV7-2; size: few; J: TRBJ2-5; D: TRBD1; length: 14; CDR3: CASSTTGSAETQYF
V: TRBV18; size: -; J: TRBJ2-5; D: -; length: 13; CDR3: CASSLGGKETQYF
V: TRBV9; size: -; J: TRBJ2-7; D: TRBD1; length: 14; CDR3: CASSVERTGGEQYF
V: TRBV10-3; size: -; J: TRBJ2-5; D: -; length: 20; CDR3: CAISESGIRQGVLGGETQYF
V: TRBV5-6; size: -; J: TRBJ1-1; D: TRBD1; length: 15; CDR3: CASSYLDRAGTEAFF
V: TRBV19; size: few; J: TRBJ2-7; D: TRBD2; length: 16; CDR3: CASSIGSAGGPYEQYF
V: TRBV6-5; size: few; J: TRBJ1-3; D: -; length: 15; CDR3: CASSRPSRAGNTIYF
V: TRBV5-8; size: once; J: TRBJ1-2; D: TRBD1; length: 14; CDR3: CASSLGDRNYGYTF
V: TRBV7-8; size: -; J: TRBJ1-2; D: TRBD1; length: 15; CDR3: CASSLGGTGNYGYTF
V: TRBV4-1; size: -; J: TRBJ2-1; D: TRBD2; length: 17; CDR3: CASSQDVRAGAYNEQFF
V: TRBV7-8; size: -; J: TRBJ1-1; D: TRBD1; length: 15; CDR3: CASSLLTGANTEAFF
V: TRBV7-9; size: -; J: TRBJ1-1; D: -; length: 14; CDR3: CASRPSTGYDEAFF
V: TRBV4-2; size: -; J: TRBJ2-2; D: TRBD2; length: 15; CDR3: CASSQGGLAGGELFF
V: TRBV10-3; size: -; J: TRBJ2-1; D: TRBD2; length: 14; CDR3: CAIRGGSGENEQFF
V: TRBV4-2; size: -; J: TRBJ2-5; D: TRBD2; length: 16; CDR3: CASSQHSGGGQETQYF
V: TRBV11-2; size: -; J: TRBJ1-4; D: -; length: 15; CDR3: CASSLGGQGGEKLFF
V: TRBV29-1; size: -; J: TRBJ1-4; D: TRBD1; length: 13; CDR3: CSVGQGAREKLFF
V: TRBV6-1; size: -; J: TRBJ1-1; D: TRBD1; length: 13; CDR3: CASSIYRGAEAFF
V: TRBV9; size: -; J: TRBJ1-2; D: TRBD1; length: 13; CDR3: CASSARDRDGYTF
V: TRBV2; size: -; J: TRBJ2-5; D: -; length: 12; CDR3: CASRSQEETQYF
V: TRBV11-3; size: once; J: TRBJ2-1; D: TRBD2; length: 14; CDR3: CASSERLADNEQFF
V: TRBV4-3; size: -; J: TRBJ2-3; D: -; length: 15; CDR3: CASSQDNRGGDTQYF
V: TRBV5-1; size: -; J: TRBJ2-2; D: -; length: 16; CDR3: CASSASGTTNTGELFF
V: TRBV5-5; size: -; J: TRBJ2-1; D: -; length: 16; CDR3: CASSLGLRGSYNEQFF
V: TRBV10-3; size: -; J: TRBJ1-3; D: -; length: 17; CDR3: CAISGVGTGVSGNTIYF
V: TRBV5-4; size: -; J: TRBJ2-3; D: -; length: 14; CDR3: CASSLGQDRDTQYF
V: TRBV7-2; size: -; J: TRBJ1-6; D: -; length: 15; CDR3: CASSTRTVNNSPLHF
V: TRBV5-4; size: -; J: TRBJ2-2; D: TRBD2; length: 17; CDR3: CASSRGLAGDGAGELFF
V: TRBV29-1; size: -; J: TRBJ2-5; D: TRBD2; length: 15; CDR3: CSTLTSGRPQETQYF
V: TRBV6-1; size: -; J: TRBJ2-1; D: -; length: 16; CDR3: CASSVRREPPYNEQFF
V: TRBV30; size: -; J: TRBJ1-3; D: -; length: 13; CDR3: CAWSNMGGNTIYF
V: TRBV5-4; size: once; J: TRBJ2-2; D: TRBD1; length: 14; CDR3: CASSKGQGTGELFF
V: TRBV18; size: -; J: TRBJ1-2; D: -; length: 13; CDR3: CASSPEGNYGYTF
V: TRBV2; size: -; J: TRBJ1-1; D: TRBD1; length: 14; CDR3: CASSLGQLNTEAFF
V: TRBV2; size: -; J: TRBJ2-5; D: -; length: 14; CDR3: CASRKGGASETQYF
V: TRBV30; size: -; J: TRBJ2-7; D: -; length: 13; CDR3: CAWTPARTYEQYF
V: TRBV5-1; size: -; J: TRBJ1-4; D: TRBD1; length: 14; CDR3: CASSATGGYEKLFF
V: TRBV9; size: -; J: TRBJ1-1; D: -; length: 16; CDR3: CASSVESSGLSTEAFF
V: TRBV6-1; size: few; J: TRBJ2-2; D: TRBD1; length: 14; CDR3: CASREGQVPGELFF
V: TRBV18; size: -; J: TRBJ2-5; D: TRBD1; length: 14; CDR3: CASSPDRAGETQYF
V: TRBV19; size: -; J: TRBJ1-6; D: TRBD1; length: 17; CDR3: CASSTRQGASTSSPLHF
V: TRBV7-2; size: -; J: TRBJ1-4; D: -; length: 14; CDR3: CASRVGTHNEKLFF
V: TRBV27; size: -; J: TRBJ2-7; D: TRBD2; length: 16; CDR3: CASSTLVTGGAYEQYF
V: TRBV7-2; size: -; J: TRBJ1-1; D: -; length: 13; CDR3: CASSQRGNTEAFF
V: TRBV7-9; size: -; J: TRBJ1-5; D: -; length: 17; CDR3: CASSQLDIRGVNQPQHF
V: TRBV30; size: -; J: TRBJ2-7; D: -; length: 15; CDR3: CAWSVCQGIYYEQYF
V: TRBV6-5; size: few; J: TRBJ2-7; D: TRBD1; length: 14; CDR3: CASSYSTGQGEQYF